The 21 T cell receptor beta chains presented below share a single source sample, sequenced in a study of cytomegalovirus exposure and HLA in healthy donors. The protocol was immunoSEQ multiplex PCR, while the TCRdb copy is restricted to in-frame clones and leaves out a portion. This sample has about 360,000 clones; 80% to 90% occur once, and the top ten carry under 0.95%. Sample: PBMCs. These receptor sequences come from a woman between 18 and 29 years old in good health and CMV-seronegative.

This chain uses TRBV25-1 with TRBJ2-1; TRBD2 matches at 8 bases. The V gene's germline CDR1 is MGHDK and CDR2 SYGVNS. Germline trimming cut 5 bases from V and 3 bases from J; bases unmatched to any gene: 3. The CDR3 sequence is 14 residues long. CDR3 bases: TGTGCCAGCAGTTGGGCGGGGGGCTACAATGAGCAGTTCTTC. Its protein product is CASSWAGGYNEQFF.

This clone was seen only a few times. The chain combines TRBV2 with TRBJ1-5; weak D call: TRBD1 (5 bases). Trimming stripped 4 bases from V and 4 bases from J, with 14 bases between. This CDR3 is built from 15 residues. Germline V gene lookup returns CDR1 SNHLY and CDR2 FYNNEI. The CDR3 bases are TGTGCCAGCAGTGGAGGGGCCGGGGGGAATCAGCCCCAGCATTTT. Protein: CASSGGAGGNQPQHF.

This clone is a singleton in its sample. The chain joins TRBV7-6 to TRBJ2-1, with a weak D call TRBD2 (6 bases). The CDR3 consists of 15 residues. V lost 3 bases and J 3 bases, leaving 12 bases between the germline ends. From germline, CDR1 is SGHVS and CDR2 FNYEAQ. The CDR3 nucleotides are TGTGCCAGCAGCTTGCCCGGGAGCGGCTACAATGAGCAGTTCTTC. Translated: CASSLPGSGYNEQFF.

The V and J genes are TRBV5-8 and TRBJ2-1; 7 bases align to TRBD2. The CDR3 is 16 residues long. Per germline, CDR1 SGHTS and CDR2 YDEGEE. Trimming at V came to 0 bases and at J to 7 bases, leaving 10 bases not matched to a gene. Here the CDR3 DNA reads TGTGCCAGCAGCTTGGCGGGGATGGCGGGAGTAAATGAGCAGTTCTTC. As protein: CASSLAGMAGVNEQFF.

The chain has TRBV4-2 and TRBJ1-5, with 10 bases identical to TRBD1. The CDR3 loop spans 15 amino acids. Germline CDR1 and CDR2: LGHNA and YNFKEQ. V lost 4 bases and J lost 3; bases outside the gene matches: 3. The CDR3 is CASSRGTGDNQPQHF. The CDR3 coding sequence is TGTGCCAGCAGCCGAGGGACAGGGGACAATCAGCCCCAGCATTTT.

The chain recombines TRBV7-9 with TRBJ2-7; 7 positions agree with TRBD2. Trimming cost V 3 bases and J 0 bases; bases outside gene matches: 5. The CDR3 has 15 residues. CDR1 is SEHNR and CDR2 is FQNEAQ in the germline V gene (reference sequence). CDR3 DNA sequence: TGTGCCAGCAGCTTGGGAGGGTCCTACTCCTACGAGCAGTACTTC. Protein: CASSLGGSYSYEQYF.

This clone came up once. This sequence joins TRBV2 and TRBJ2-2; 7 nucleotides agree with TRBD1. The J segment lost 6 bases and the V segment lost 10 bases, leaving 8 bases of the junction unmatched. The CDR3 has 13 amino acids. Germline assignment: CDR1 SNHLY and CDR2 FYNNEI. The CDR3 sequence is CAIPDRVAGELFF. The CDR3 bases are TGTGCCATTCCAGACAGGGTGGCCGGGGAGCTGTTTTTT.

The chain is built from TRBV28 and TRBJ1-2, with TRBD1 as a possible D gene (6 bases). CDR1 is MDHEN and CDR2 is SYDVKM in the germline V gene. There are 14 residues in the CDR3. Trimming left V 1 base short and J 6 bases short, with 12 bases between. CDR3 loop: CASSLLQGDDGYTF. CDR3 sequence (DNA): TGTGCCAGCAGTTTATTACAGGGTGATGATGGCTACACCTTC.

CDR3 region: CASSAQQGNTEAFF. The DNA of the CDR3 is TGTGCCAGCAGCGCGCAACAGGGGAACACTGAAGCTTTCTTT. This sequence joins TRBV9 and TRBJ1-1, with D possibly matching TRBD1 (6 bases). Trimming pared 3 bases from V and 1 base from J, leaving 10 bases between. The CDR3 loop spans 14 amino acids. Per germline, CDR1 SGDLS and CDR2 YYNGEE.

The gene calls are TRBV28 and TRBJ2-1; perhaps TRBD2 as D (6 bases). V was cut by 2 bases and J by 8 bases, with 13 bases left in between. Germline loops: CDR1 MDHEN, CDR2 SYDVKM. This CDR3 has 14 amino acids. The CDR3 DNA is TGTGCCAGCAGTTTAATTGTCGGGAGCTATGAGCAGTTCTTC. It encodes CASSLIVGSYEQFF.

The gene calls are TRBV5-1 and TRBJ2-2; 7 bases map to TRBD1. This CDR3 is 16 amino acids long. Germline trimming cut 0 bases from V and 4 bases from J; bases unmatched to any gene: 6. Germline lookup yields CDR1 SGHRS and CDR2 YFSETQ. DNA for the CDR3: TGCGCCAGCAGCTTGGACAGGGGCCCGGTCACCGGGGAGCTGTTTTTT. Encoded protein: CASSLDRGPVTGELFF.

The chain uses TRBV5-8 and TRBJ2-3; TRBD2 agrees at 12 bases. Germline assignment: CDR1 SGHTS and CDR2 YDEGEE. The junction had 5 bases not matched to a gene; V was cut back by 10 bases and J by 2 bases. The CDR3 length is 14 residues. CDR3 residues: CAGGLAGTTDTQYF. Written as DNA, the CDR3 is TGTGCCGGAGGACTAGCGGGAACCACAGATACGCAGTATTTT.

The rearrangement joins TRBV29-1 to TRBJ2-7; 9 bases agree with TRBD1. Trimming took 6 bases from V and 0 from J; bases not matched to a gene: 6. The CDR3 length is 14 residues. Germline V gene lookup returns CDR1 SQVTM and CDR2 ANQGSEA. CDR3 nucleotides: TGCAGCGTCGCTGACAGGGGGATCTCCTACGAGCAGTACTTC. It encodes CSVADRGISYEQYF.

The rearrangement joins TRBV27 to TRBJ2-7; 8 bases match TRBD2. Germline trimming cut 4 bases from V and 6 bases from J; bases unmatched to any gene: 8. The CDR3 extends over 14 amino acids. Germline V CDR1 and CDR2: MNHEY, SMNVEV (reference sequence). CDR3 DNA sequence: TGTGCCAGCAGTTCAGGACTAGCTCGGAGCGAGCAGTACTTC. Protein product: CASSSGLARSEQYF.

J is TRBJ2-7 and V is TRBV7-6, with a tentative D call TRBD1 (6 bases). Trimming stripped 2 bases from V and 4 bases from J, with 24 bases between. CDR3 length: 18 residues. Looked up from germline, CDR1 is SGHVS and CDR2 is FNYEAQ. The CDR3: CASSLRIFTETGEYEQYF. In nucleotides, the CDR3 is TGTGCCAGCAGCTTAAGGATTTTTACTGAGACAGGAGAATACGAGCAGTACTTC.

This clone was seen just once. This rearrangement joins TRBV4-1 to TRBJ2-3; a weak D match, TRBD2 (5 bases). CDR1 is MGHRA, CDR2 YSYEKL, per germline. There are 13 residues in the CDR3. Trimming shortened V by 1 base and J by 5 bases, and 7 bases separated the two germline ends. CDR3 sequence reads: CASSQGRGDTQYF. CDR3 DNA sequence: TGCGCCAGCAGCCAAGGTCGGGGAGATACGCAGTATTTT.

This clone showed up just once. The rearrangement joins TRBV5-4 to TRBJ2-3, with D perhaps matching TRBD1 (5 bases). CDR1 is SGHNT and CDR2 is YYREEE in the germline V gene (reference sequence). This CDR3 contains 15 residues. Trimming removed 2 bases from V and 2 bases from J, with 12 bases in between. CDR3 sequence: CASSFERQLTDTQYF. CDR3 coding DNA: TGTGCCAGCAGCTTCGAGAGACAGCTCACAGATACGCAGTATTTT.

J is TRBJ2-5 and V is TRBV12-5; the D gene is possibly TRBD1 (5 bases). CDR1 is LGHNT, CDR2 FRNRAP, per germline. With 2 bases removed from V and 4 bases from J, the gap between germline ends came to 14 bases. The CDR3 length is 15 residues. The CDR3 spells CASGLFVGVGETQYF. DNA for the CDR3: TGTGCTAGTGGTTTGTTCGTAGGGGTAGGAGAGACCCAGTACTTC.

The V call is TRBV13, the J call TRBJ1-5, with TRBD1 as a possible D gene (5 bases). This CDR3 has 15 amino acids. Trimming took 4 bases from V and 4 from J, leaving 14 bases between them. Germline CDR1 and CDR2: PRHDT and FYEKMQ (reference sequence). The CDR3 DNA is TGTGCCAGCAGCTCCCGTCGGGGGGGGAATCAGCCCCAGCATTTT. Translating it yields CASSSRRGGNQPQHF.

This clone showed up many times. The same CDR3 is also encoded by other DNA sequences in this sample. The chain links TRBV27 to TRBJ1-3, with 8 nucleotides matching TRBD1. The CDR3 has 15 residues. Germline-derived CDR1 and CDR2 are MNHEY and SMNVEV (reference sequence). V lost 5 bases to trimming and J lost 2 bases; unmatched junction nucleotides: 5. CDR3 nucleotides: TGTGCCAGCAGTCCCGACAGGGGCCCTGGAAACACCATATATTTT. This sequence encodes CASSPDRGPGNTIYF.

This clone has only a few counts. The rearrangement links TRBV6-1 to TRBJ1-2; D is undetermined. The CDR3 sequence is 14 residues long. Trimming cost V 1 base and J 3 bases, with 9 bases left between them. CDR1 and CDR2 from the germline V gene are MNHNS and SASEGT. The CDR3 DNA reads TGTGCCAGCAGTGAAGATCCTCTCTACTATGGCTACACCTTC. This codes for CASSEDPLYYGYTF.